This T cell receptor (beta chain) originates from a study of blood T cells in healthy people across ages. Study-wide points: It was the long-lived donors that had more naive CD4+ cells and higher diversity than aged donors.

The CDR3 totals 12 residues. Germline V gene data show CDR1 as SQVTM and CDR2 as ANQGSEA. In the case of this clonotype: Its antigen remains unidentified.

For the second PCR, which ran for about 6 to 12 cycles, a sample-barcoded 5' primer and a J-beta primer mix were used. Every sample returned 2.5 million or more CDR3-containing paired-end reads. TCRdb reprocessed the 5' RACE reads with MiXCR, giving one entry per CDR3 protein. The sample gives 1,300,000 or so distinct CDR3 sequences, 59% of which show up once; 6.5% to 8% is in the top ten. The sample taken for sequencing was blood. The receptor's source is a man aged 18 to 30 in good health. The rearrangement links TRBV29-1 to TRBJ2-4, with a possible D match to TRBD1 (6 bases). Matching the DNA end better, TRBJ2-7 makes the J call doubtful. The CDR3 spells CSYTGNSYEQYF. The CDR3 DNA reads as TGCAGCTACACAGGGAACTCATACGAGCAGTACTTC.